This T cell receptor (beta chain) was sequenced for a study of breast tumors, draining lymph nodes, adjacent tissues. This clonotype was found once. What it recognizes is unknown. One end of the junction fails to match germline, which may point to a read error. Broader study findings: Tumor repertoires ranked between lymph nodes and nontumor tissue in diversity, with V and J gene preferences. Tumor T cell lymph node origin was a supported hypothesis, not proven.

The lymph nodes were axillary draining lymph nodes from breast cancer patients. TCRdb called the multiplex PCR reads again in MiXCR, with one record for every CDR3 protein. The data contain fewer than 140,000 distinct CDR3 sequences, more than 25% of them seen just once; the ten biggest clones take up about 6%. CDR1 SGHNT and CDR2 YYREEE come from the germline V gene (reference sequence). This CDR3 spans 16 amino acids. The receptor's source is a female donor with breast cancer. Some clones in this sample may be carry-over from other donors' samples. The material sequenced was axillary lymph node tissue. The V and J genes are TRBV5-4 and TRBJ2-5, with 15 bases lining up with TRBD2. The CDR3 loop reads CASSQGLAGGGETRYF. For the CDR3, the DNA is TGTGCCAGCAGCCAGGGACTAGCGGGGGGTGGGGAGACCCGGTACTTC.